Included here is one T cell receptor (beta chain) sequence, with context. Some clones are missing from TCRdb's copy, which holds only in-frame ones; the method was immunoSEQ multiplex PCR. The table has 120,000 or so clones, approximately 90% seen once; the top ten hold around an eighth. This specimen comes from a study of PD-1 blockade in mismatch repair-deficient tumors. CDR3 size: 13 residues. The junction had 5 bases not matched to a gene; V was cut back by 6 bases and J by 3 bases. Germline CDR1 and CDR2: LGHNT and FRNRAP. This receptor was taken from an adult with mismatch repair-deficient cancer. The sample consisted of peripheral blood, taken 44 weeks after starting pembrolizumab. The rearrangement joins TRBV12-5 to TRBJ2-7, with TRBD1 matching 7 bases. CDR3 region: CASGSTGIYEQYF. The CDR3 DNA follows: TGTGCTAGTGGCTCGACAGGGATCTACGAGCAGTACTTC.